Presented here are 32 T cell receptor beta chains from one specimen sequenced in a study of T cells after yellow fever vaccination. TCRdb recomputed calls from the 5' RACE reads with MiXCR, one row per CDR3 protein. The profile covers 120,000 or so distinct CDR3 sequences, with 7.5% to 10% appearing a single time and 30% to 40% taken by the ten largest. Sequencing used CD8+ T cells sorted from PBMCs, obtained on the day of the yellow fever booster vaccination. The receptors stem from a man aged 18 to 35 who received the YFV17D yellow fever vaccine.

The genes are TRBV7-3 and TRBJ2-3; D is unclear. The CDR3 is 15 residues long. V was shortened by 5 bases and J by 0 bases, with 12 bases between the two germline ends. From germline, CDR1 is SGHTA and CDR2 FQGTGA. This CDR3 is CASSPLESSTDTQYF. The DNA for the CDR3 is TGTGCCAGCAGCCCCTTAGAATCTAGCACAGATACGCAGTATTTT.

This clonotype appeared a few times. The chain has TRBV10-3 and TRBJ2-5; D ambiguous. V lost 4 bases to trimming and J lost 5 bases, with 14 bases between them. The CDR3 totals 14 residues. Germline CDR1 and CDR2: ENHRY and SYGVKD. The CDR3 loop is CAISGPRFGETQYF. CDR3 sequence (DNA): TGTGCCATCAGTGGGCCGCGCTTTGGGGAGACCCAGTACTTC.

This clonotype was counted a few times. This chain connects TRBV4-3 to TRBJ2-6; D might be TRBD1 (5 bases). V lost 4 bases to trimming and J lost 0 bases, with 13 bases between them. CDR1 and CDR2 from the germline V gene are LGHNA and YSLEER. The CDR3 has 17 residues. The CDR3 sequence: CASSLLPGYSGANVLTF. The CDR3 DNA is TGCGCCAGCAGCCTCTTACCAGGGTACTCTGGGGCCAACGTCCTGACTTTC.

In this sample, this clonotype turned up a few times. This chain connects TRBV5-4 to TRBJ2-7; 9 bases agree with TRBD1. The CDR3 is 18 amino acids. J was trimmed by 1 base and V by 3 bases; bases with no gene match: 14. Germline V gene lookup returns CDR1 SGHNT and CDR2 YYREEE (reference sequence). In nucleotides, the CDR3 is TGTGCCAGCAGCTGTTGGACAGGGGAAGAATGTGCGTCCTACGAGCAGTACGTC. This sequence encodes CASSCWTGEECASYEQYV.

To note about this clonotype: A much larger clone sits a single nucleotide away, making a read error possible. The chain uses TRBV6-5 and TRBJ1-5, with D tentatively TRBD1 (5 bases). This CDR3 contains 15 residues. V lost 3 bases to trimming and J lost 9 bases, with 18 bases between them. Germline V gene sequence: CDR1 MNHEY, CDR2 SVGAGI. The CDR3 DNA is TGTGCCAGCAGTTATTCGGGAGGGGAGGATCGGCCCCAGCATTTT. Translating gives CASSYSGGEDRPQHF.

In this sample, this clonotype turned up many times. This chain joins TRBV12-3 or TRBV12-4 and TRBJ2-7, with D possibly TRBD1 on 6 matching bases. CDR3 size: 12 residues. V dropped 6 bases and J dropped 4 bases, with 10 bases sitting between them. CDR3 loop: CASSPTGYEQYF. In nucleotides, the CDR3 is TGTGCCAGCAGCCCCACAGGGTACGAGCAGTACTTC.

This clonotype appeared many times. Here the CDR3 DNA reads TGTGCCAGCAGAACGGGGGATAGCAATCAGCCCCAGCATTTT. Encoded protein: CASRTGDSNQPQHF. V and J are TRBV12-3 or TRBV12-4 and TRBJ1-5; tentatively, D is TRBD1 (5 bases). This CDR3 has 14 amino acids. The germline V and J ends were trimmed by 6 bases and 0 bases, with 9 bases remaining between them.

The chain combines TRBV12-3 or TRBV12-4 with TRBJ2-7; D unresolved. V lost 7 bases and J 6 bases, leaving 4 bases between the germline ends. CDR3 length: 9 amino acids. The CDR3 bases are TGTGCCAGCATAGGCGAGCAGTACGTC. Its protein product is CASIGEQYV.

The CDR3 DNA sequence: TGTGCCAGCAGCCCCGGACAGGGACGGAGTACTGAAGCTTTCTTT. Translating it yields CASSPGQGRSTEAFF. The chain recombines TRBV9 with TRBJ1-1; TRBD1 aligns across 8 bases. The CDR3 is made up of 15 amino acids. V was clipped by 4 bases and J by 5 bases; unmatched bases: 10. Germline CDR1 reads SGDLS; CDR2 reads YYNGEE.

This clonotype was counted a few times. This chain uses TRBV6-6 with TRBJ1-5; no firm D call. V was cut by 4 bases and J by 0 bases, with 16 bases left in between. The CDR3 spans 17 residues. Germline V gene sequence: CDR1 MNHNY, CDR2 SVGAGI (reference sequence). The CDR3 nucleotides read TGTGCCAGCAGTTTTCCGACCGAGCCTTATAGCAATCAGCCCCAGCATTTT. It encodes CASSFPTEPYSNQPQHF.

This clonotype was detected only a few times. The J gene is TRBJ2-5, the V gene TRBV15, with D perhaps assigned TRBD1 or TRBD2 (5 bases each). The V and J ends lost 5 bases and 1 base respectively, with 14 bases between them. The CDR3 length is 15 residues. Germline-derived CDR1 and CDR2 are LNHNV and YYDKDF (reference sequence). CDR3 DNA: TGTGCCACCAGCGGAGGAGGACATACCCAAGAGACCCAGTACTTC. Its translation: CATSGGGHTQETQYF.

This sequence joins TRBV9 and TRBJ2-3; 7 bases line up with TRBD2. Germline loops: CDR1 SGDLS, CDR2 YYNGEE. This CDR3 region has 17 residues. Losses at the gene ends were 0 bases for V and 0 bases for J; bases not matched to a gene: 7. CDR3 protein: CASSVGVSGGSTDTQYF. In nucleotides, the CDR3 is TGTGCCAGCAGCGTAGGCGTCTCGGGGGGTAGCACAGATACGCAGTATTTT. The complete variable domain, with remaining parts taken from reference TRBV9 and TRBJ2-3, reads DSGVTQTPKHLITATGQRVTLRCSPRSGDLSVYWYQQSLDQGLQFLIQYYNGEERAKGNILERFSAQQFPDLHSELNLSSLELGDSALYFCASSVGVSGGSTDTQYFGPGTRLTVL.

This chain links TRBV7-3 with TRBJ2-7; no definite D call. The V end was cut by 3 bases, the J end by 3 bases, with 9 bases between. Germline V gene lookup returns CDR1 SGHTA and CDR2 FQGTGA. CDR3 length equals 13 residues. CDR3 sequence: CASSFARFYEQYF. The CDR3 region has the DNA TGTGCCAGCAGCTTCGCTAGGTTCTACGAGCAGTACTTC.

This clonotype was counted a few times. This sequence joins TRBV5-1 and TRBJ1-1; TRBD1 agrees at 7 bases. Germline CDR1 SGHRS, CDR2 YFSETQ. V gave up 2 bases and J gave up 0 bases; unmatched junction bases: 4. There are 15 residues in the CDR3. DNA of the CDR3: TGCGCCAGCAGCTTCAGGACAGGAATGAACACTGAAGCTTTCTTT. Protein product: CASSFRTGMNTEAFF.

V is TRBV14 and J is TRBJ1-1; TRBD1 agrees at 8 bases. V trimming: 5 bases; J trimming: 4 bases; junction bases outside the gene matches: 9. CDR1 is SGHDN and CDR2 is FVKESK in the germline V gene. The CDR3 spans 15 residues. This CDR3 is CASSEKQGGSTEAFF. CDR3 nucleotide sequence: TGTGCCAGCAGCGAGAAACAGGGGGGGAGCACTGAAGCTTTCTTT.

This clonotype was found a few times. The V and J genes are TRBV6-6 and TRBJ2-1; 8 nucleotides line up with TRBD2. Germline values: CDR1 MNHNY, CDR2 SVGAGI (reference sequence). The CDR3 has 17 amino acids. V shed 2 bases and J 5 bases; nucleotides not matched to a gene: 11. The CDR3 here is CASSYLSPGGPNNEQFF. CDR3 coding DNA: TGTGCCAGCAGTTACCTATCCCCGGGGGGGCCGAACAATGAGCAGTTCTTC.

At least ten counts were recorded for this clonotype. This sequence joins TRBV7-9 and TRBJ1-1; D ambiguous. Trimming stripped 3 bases from V and 4 bases from J, with 3 bases between. From germline, CDR1 is SEHNR and CDR2 FQNEAQ (reference sequence). The CDR3 consists of 11 residues. The CDR3 DNA is TGTGCCAGCAGCTTGGGCACTGAAGCTTTCTTT. This sequence encodes CASSLGTEAFF.

The genes are TRBV5-1 and TRBJ2-5, with D possibly matching TRBD2 (5 bases). Germline assignment: CDR1 SGHRS and CDR2 YFSETQ. The CDR3 has 15 amino acids. Trimming removed 4 bases at V and 5 bases at J, with 18 bases between. CDR3 coding DNA: TGCGCCAGCAGCCCCCTCGTGGTAGCGAGGGAGACCCAGTACTTC. This encodes CASSPLVVARETQYF.

This clonotype was seen a few times. The chain uses TRBV28 and TRBJ2-1, with TRBD1 matching 8 bases. The length of the CDR3 is 14 residues. From germline, CDR1 is MDHEN and CDR2 SYDVKM. With V trimmed by 5 bases and J by 7 bases, 7 bases remained unmatched. Here the CDR3 reads CASSPRGRENEQFF. Here the CDR3 DNA reads TGTGCCAGCAGTCCCAGGGGGCGCGAGAATGAGCAGTTCTTC.

A few counts support this clonotype. The chain uses TRBV7-9 and TRBJ1-1; 9 bases agree with TRBD1. CDR1 SEHNR and CDR2 FQNEAQ come from the germline V gene (reference sequence). The CDR3 is 12 residues long. The V gene end was trimmed by 5 bases and the J gene end by 11 bases; junction bases not matched to a gene: 6. The CDR3 coding sequence is TGTGCCAGCAGCGCCGGGACAGGGACTGCTTTCTTT. Residues: CASSAGTGTAFF.

This chain uses TRBV29-1 with TRBJ1-1; 7 bases map to TRBD1. Trimming removed 6 bases from V and 1 base from J; junction bases left unmatched: 5. This CDR3 has 13 residues. The germline V gene encodes CDR1 SQVTM and CDR2 ANQGSEA. As DNA, the CDR3 is TGCAGCGTACCGGGACAGACGAACACTGAAGCTTTCTTT. Its translation: CSVPGQTNTEAFF.

This clonotype showed up just a few times. The chain has TRBV7-6 and TRBJ2-3; the D is unclear. The V gene lost 4 bases and the J gene lost 2 bases, with 16 bases spanning the gap. The CDR3 extends over 16 amino acids. Germline CDR1 SGHVS, CDR2 FNYEAQ. The CDR3 sequence: CASSSPTLASTDTQYF. CDR3 sequence (DNA): TGTGCCAGCAGCTCACCGACACTTGCCTCCACAGATACGCAGTATTTT.

Of note for this clonotype: A much larger clone sits a single nucleotide away, making a read error possible. The CDR3 region is CATSSRRDSKTEAFF. In nucleotides, the CDR3 is TGTGCCACCAGCAGTAGGCGGGACTCGAAAACTGAAGCTTTCTTT. The chain uses TRBV15 and TRBJ1-1; D might be TRBD1 (5 bases). V was clipped by 3 bases and J by 5 bases, with 16 bases between them. There are 15 residues in the CDR3. Germline V gene lookup returns CDR1 LNHNV and CDR2 YYDKDF (reference sequence).

V gene TRBV3-1 combines with J gene TRBJ1-4; D is undetermined. This CDR3 has 17 residues. Trimming stripped 3 bases from V and 5 bases from J, with 19 bases between. The germline gives CDR1 LGHDT, CDR2 YNNKEL (reference sequence). The CDR3 region is CASSQAVDTIRNEKLFF. The DNA for the CDR3 is TGTGCCAGCAGCCAGGCTGTAGACACGATCCGAAATGAAAAACTGTTTTTT.

V usage is TRBV29-1 and J usage is TRBJ1-3; D not certain. V lost 3 bases, J lost 5 bases, and 11 bases lay in between. Germline assignment: CDR1 SQVTM and CDR2 ANQGSEA. The CDR3 has 13 amino acids. The CDR3 here is CSVEELDRNTIYF. The DNA of the CDR3 is TGCAGCGTTGAGGAGCTCGATAGAAACACCATATATTTT.

The gene calls are TRBV4-1 and TRBJ1-1; D is undetermined. With 0 bases removed from V and 0 bases from J, the gap between germline ends came to 11 bases. The CDR3 spans 16 residues. Germline CDR1 and CDR2: MGHRA and YSYEKL. The CDR3 loop is CASSQELRAMNTEAFF. The CDR3 nucleotides read TGCGCCAGCAGCCAAGAGCTCAGAGCAATGAACACTGAAGCTTTCTTT.

This chain joins TRBV11-2 and TRBJ2-6; D ambiguous. The CDR3 covers 14 residues. The V gene lost 5 bases and the J gene lost 4 bases, with 9 bases spanning the gap. Germline assignment: CDR1 SGHAT and CDR2 FQNNGV. CDR3 residues: CASSPTTGANVLTF. The CDR3 nucleotides are TGTGCCAGCAGCCCAACGACAGGGGCCAACGTCCTGACTTTC.

This clonotype turned up a few times. The gene calls are TRBV6-2 or TRBV6-3 and TRBJ2-1; possibly TRBD1 for D (5 bases). The V end was cut by 6 bases, the J end by 5 bases, with 11 bases between. CDR1 is MNHEY, CDR2 SVGEGT, per germline. The CDR3 length is 13 residues. For the CDR3, the DNA is TGTGCCAGCAGCCCCCAGGGAAACAATGAGCAGTTCTTC. It specifies CASSPQGNNEQFF.

The rearrangement links TRBV7-8 to TRBJ2-2; 7 bases are a match to TRBD1. The CDR3 has 15 amino acids. The junction had 10 bases not matched to a gene; V was cut back by 5 bases and J by 7 bases. The germline CDR1 and CDR2 sequences are SGHVS and FQNEAQ. CDR3 DNA sequence: TGTGCCAGCAGCCCCCGAGGGGGCCGGATCGGGGAGCTGTTTTTT. Amino acids: CASSPRGGRIGELFF.

The V call is TRBV20-1, the J call TRBJ2-3; D might be TRBD2 (5 bases). Germline CDR1 and CDR2: DFQATT and SNEGSKA (reference sequence). Trimming shortened V by 6 bases and J by 4 bases, and 29 bases separated the two germline ends. The CDR3 runs to 18 residues. The CDR3 sequence is CSAPRPSSPKHRADTQYF. In nucleotides, the CDR3 is TGCAGTGCCCCCCGACCTAGCAGCCCCAAACATCGCGCAGATACGCAGTATTTT.

This clonotype occurred a few times. This chain connects TRBV29-1 to TRBJ2-3, with 14 bases fitting TRBD2. Germline V CDR1 and CDR2: SQVTM, ANQGSEA. Unmatched junction bases numbered 12, after V lost 6 bases and J lost 4 bases. The CDR3 runs 17 residues. CDR3 DNA sequence: TGCAGCGTGGAGGGATTGGGACTAGCGGGGGCAGCAGATACGCAGTATTTT. Residues: CSVEGLGLAGAADTQYF.

The chain links TRBV7-9 to TRBJ2-7, with D perhaps TRBD1 (7 bases). CDR3 size: 12 residues. Germline CDR1 and CDR2: SEHNR and FQNEAQ (reference sequence). Trimming removed 5 bases at V and 5 bases at J, with 10 bases between. For the CDR3, the DNA is TGTGCCAGCAGCGCCAGGGGGGACGAGCAGTACTTC. Its translation: CASSARGDEQYF.